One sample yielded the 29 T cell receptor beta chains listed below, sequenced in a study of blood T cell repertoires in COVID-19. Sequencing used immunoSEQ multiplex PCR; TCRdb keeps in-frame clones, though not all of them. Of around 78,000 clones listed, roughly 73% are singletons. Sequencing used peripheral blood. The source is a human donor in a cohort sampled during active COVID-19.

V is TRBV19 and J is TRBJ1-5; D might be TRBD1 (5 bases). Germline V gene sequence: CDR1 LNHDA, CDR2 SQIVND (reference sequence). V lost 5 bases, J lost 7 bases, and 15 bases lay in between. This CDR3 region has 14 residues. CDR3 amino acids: CASSGRQGLQPQHF. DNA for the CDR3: TGTGCCAGTAGTGGCCGTCAGGGTCTGCAGCCCCAGCATTTT. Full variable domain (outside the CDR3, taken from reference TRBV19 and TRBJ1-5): DGGITQSPKYLFRKEGQNVTLSCEQNLNHDAMYWYRQDPGQGLRLIYYSQIVNDFQKGDIAEGYSVSREKKESFPLTVTSAQKNPTAFYLCASSGRQGLQPQHFGDGTRLSIL.

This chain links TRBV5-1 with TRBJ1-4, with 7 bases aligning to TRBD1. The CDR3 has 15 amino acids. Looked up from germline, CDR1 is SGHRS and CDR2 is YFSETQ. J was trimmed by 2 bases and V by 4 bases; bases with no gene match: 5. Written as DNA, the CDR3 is TGCGCCAGCAGCCGACAGGGTGGCACTAATGAAAAACTGTTTTTT. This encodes CASSRQGGTNEKLFF. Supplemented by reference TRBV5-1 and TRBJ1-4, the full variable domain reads KAGVTQTPRYLIKTRGQQVTLSCSPISGHRSVSWYQQTPGQGLQFLFEYFSETQRNKGNFPGRFSGRQFSNSRSEMNVSTLELGDSALYLCASSRQGGTNEKLFFGSGTQLSVL.

DNA of the CDR3: TGTGCCAGCAGCCCTAAACAGAGATTGAACACTGAAGCTTTCTTT. Encoded protein: CASSPKQRLNTEAFF. The V gene is TRBV7-9, the J gene TRBJ1-1; D ambiguous. The V gene lost 5 bases and the J gene lost 0 bases, with 13 bases spanning the gap. From germline, CDR1 is SEHNR and CDR2 FQNEAQ (reference sequence). CDR3 length: 15 residues.

DNA of the CDR3: TGTGCCAGCAGCCGACAGGGCGGCTTTTATAGCAATCAGCCCCAGCATTTT. Translation gives CASSRQGGFYSNQPQHF. The chain links TRBV6-6 to TRBJ1-5; 7 positions match TRBD1. The CDR3 has 17 amino acids. J gave up 0 bases and V 6 bases, and 11 bases lay outside the gene matches. Germline assignment: CDR1 MNHNY and CDR2 SVGAGI (reference sequence).

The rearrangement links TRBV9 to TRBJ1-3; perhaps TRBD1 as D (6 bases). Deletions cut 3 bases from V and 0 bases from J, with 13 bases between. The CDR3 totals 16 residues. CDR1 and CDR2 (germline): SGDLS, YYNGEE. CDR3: CASSAQGQGSGNTIYF. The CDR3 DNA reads TGTGCCAGCAGCGCGCAGGGGCAGGGCTCTGGAAACACCATATATTTT.

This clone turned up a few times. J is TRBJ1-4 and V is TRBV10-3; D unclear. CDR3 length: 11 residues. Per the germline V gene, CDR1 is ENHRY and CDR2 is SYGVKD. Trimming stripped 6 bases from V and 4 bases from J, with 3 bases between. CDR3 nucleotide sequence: TGTGCCATCAGGAGTAATGAAAAACTGTTTTTT. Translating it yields CAIRSNEKLFF.

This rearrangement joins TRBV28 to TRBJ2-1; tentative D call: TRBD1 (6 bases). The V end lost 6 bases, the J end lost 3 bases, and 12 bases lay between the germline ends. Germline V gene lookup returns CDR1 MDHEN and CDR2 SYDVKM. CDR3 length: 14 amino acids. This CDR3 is CASRKQGDYNEQFF. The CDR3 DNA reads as TGTGCCAGCAGGAAACAGGGCGACTACAATGAGCAGTTCTTC.

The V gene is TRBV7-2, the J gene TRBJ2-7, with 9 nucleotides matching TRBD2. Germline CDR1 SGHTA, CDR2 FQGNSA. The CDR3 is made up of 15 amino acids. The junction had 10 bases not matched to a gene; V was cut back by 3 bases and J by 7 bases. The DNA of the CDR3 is TGTGCCAGCAGCTTCGTGGGCGGGGGGGCCAATGAGCAGTACTTC. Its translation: CASSFVGGGANEQYF.

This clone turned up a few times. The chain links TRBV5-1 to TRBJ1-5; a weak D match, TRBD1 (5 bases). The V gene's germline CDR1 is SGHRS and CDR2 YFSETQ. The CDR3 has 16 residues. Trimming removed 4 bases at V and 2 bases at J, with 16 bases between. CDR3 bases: TGCGCCAGCAGCCCCGGACATGGGGATGGCAATCAGCCCCAGCATTTT. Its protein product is CASSPGHGDGNQPQHF.

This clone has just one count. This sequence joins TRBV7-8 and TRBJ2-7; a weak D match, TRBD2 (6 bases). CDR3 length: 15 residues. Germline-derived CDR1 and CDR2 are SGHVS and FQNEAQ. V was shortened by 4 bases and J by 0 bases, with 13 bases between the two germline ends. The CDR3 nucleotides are TGTGCCAGCAGCTGGGGGGACGAGAGCTCCTACGAGCAGTACTTC. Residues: CASSWGDESSYEQYF.

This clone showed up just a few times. The CDR3 is CASSQDEGEGYTF. DNA of the CDR3: TGTGCCAGCAGCCAAGACGAGGGCGAGGGCTACACCTTC. This rearrangement joins TRBV4-2 to TRBJ1-2; D not certain. The CDR3 loop spans 13 amino acids. Germline V lookup: CDR1 LGHNA, CDR2 YNFKEQ. V lost 0 bases, J lost 8 bases, and 10 bases lay in between.

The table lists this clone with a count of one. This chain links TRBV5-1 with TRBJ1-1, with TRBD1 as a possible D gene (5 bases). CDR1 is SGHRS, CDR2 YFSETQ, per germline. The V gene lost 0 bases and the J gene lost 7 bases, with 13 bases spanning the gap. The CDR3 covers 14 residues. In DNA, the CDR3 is TGCGCCAGCAGCTTGGAGGGTGGAGGGGATGAAGCTTTCTTT. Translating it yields CASSLEGGGDEAFF.

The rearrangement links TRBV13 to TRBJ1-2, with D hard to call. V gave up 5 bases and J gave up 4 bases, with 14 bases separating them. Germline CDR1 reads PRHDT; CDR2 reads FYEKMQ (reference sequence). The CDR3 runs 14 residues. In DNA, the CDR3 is TGTGCCAGCAGCCCGGTTATTCTGCCCTATGGCTACACCTTC. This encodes CASSPVILPYGYTF.

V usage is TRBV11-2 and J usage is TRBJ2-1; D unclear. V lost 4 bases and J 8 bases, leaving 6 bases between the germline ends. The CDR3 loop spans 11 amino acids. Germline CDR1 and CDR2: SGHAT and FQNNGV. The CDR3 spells CASSSYDEQFF. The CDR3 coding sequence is TGTGCCAGCAGCTCCTATGATGAGCAGTTCTTC.

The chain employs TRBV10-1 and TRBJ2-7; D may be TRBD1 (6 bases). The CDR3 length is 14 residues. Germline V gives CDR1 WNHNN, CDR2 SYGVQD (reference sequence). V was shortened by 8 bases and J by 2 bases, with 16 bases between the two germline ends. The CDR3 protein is CASSPGTRTYEQYF. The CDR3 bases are TGCGCCAGCTCCCCCGGGACACGAACCTACGAGCAGTACTTC.

The CDR3 bases are TGTGCCAGGAACAGATACCTACCCCTTGGGGAGACCCAGTACTTC. Translated, it gives CARNRYLPLGETQYF. The rearrangement links TRBV3-1 (or the pseudogene TRBV3-2) to TRBJ2-5; no reliable D call. V dropped 9 bases and J dropped 5 bases, with 22 bases sitting between them. The CDR3 spans 15 residues. From germline, CDR1 is LGHDT and CDR2 YNNKEL (reference sequence).

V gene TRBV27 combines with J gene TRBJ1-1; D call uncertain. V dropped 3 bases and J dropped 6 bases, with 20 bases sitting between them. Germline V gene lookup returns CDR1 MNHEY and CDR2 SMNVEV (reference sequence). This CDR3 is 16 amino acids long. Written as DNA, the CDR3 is TGTGCCAGCAGTTTGAGTCCATTAGTCCAAACCGCTGAAGCTTTCTTT. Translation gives CASSLSPLVQTAEAFF.

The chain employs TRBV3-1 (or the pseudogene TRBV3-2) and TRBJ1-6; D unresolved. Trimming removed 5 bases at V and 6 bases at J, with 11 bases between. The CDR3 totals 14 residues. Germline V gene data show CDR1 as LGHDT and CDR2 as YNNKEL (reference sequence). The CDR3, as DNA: TGTGCCAGCAGCGTCTCAAACGGTAATTCACCCCTCCACTTT. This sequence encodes CASSVSNGNSPLHF.

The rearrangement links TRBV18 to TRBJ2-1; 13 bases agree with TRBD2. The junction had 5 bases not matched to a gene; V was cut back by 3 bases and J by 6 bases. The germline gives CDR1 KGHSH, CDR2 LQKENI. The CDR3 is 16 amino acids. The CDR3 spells CASSPAGLAGSNEQFF. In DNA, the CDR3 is TGTGCCAGCTCACCCGCGGGACTAGCGGGATCCAATGAGCAGTTCTTC.

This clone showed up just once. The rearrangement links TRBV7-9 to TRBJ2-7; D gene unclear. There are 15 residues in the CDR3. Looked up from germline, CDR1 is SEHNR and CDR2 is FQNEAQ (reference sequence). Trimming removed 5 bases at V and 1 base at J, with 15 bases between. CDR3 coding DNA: TGTGCCAGCAGCCGACTCTTGCCGGCTTCCTACGAGCAGTACTTC. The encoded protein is CASSRLLPASYEQYF.

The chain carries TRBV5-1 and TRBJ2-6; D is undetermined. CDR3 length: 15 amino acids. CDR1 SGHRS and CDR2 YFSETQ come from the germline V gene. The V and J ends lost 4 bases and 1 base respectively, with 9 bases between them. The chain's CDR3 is CASSQTQSGANVLTF. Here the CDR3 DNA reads TGCGCCAGCAGCCAAACGCAGTCTGGGGCCAACGTCCTGACTTTC.

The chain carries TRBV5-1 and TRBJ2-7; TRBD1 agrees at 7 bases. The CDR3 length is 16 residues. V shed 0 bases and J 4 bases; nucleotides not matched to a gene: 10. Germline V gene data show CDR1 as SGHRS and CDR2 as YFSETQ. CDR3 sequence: CASSLAATGFTYEQYF. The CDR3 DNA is TGCGCCAGCAGCTTGGCGGCGACAGGGTTTACGTACGAGCAGTACTTC. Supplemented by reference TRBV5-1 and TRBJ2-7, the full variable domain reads KAGVTQTPRYLIKTRGQQVTLSCSPISGHRSVSWYQQTPGQGLQFLFEYFSETQRNKGNFPGRFSGRQFSNSRSEMNVSTLELGDSALYLCASSLAATGFTYEQYFGPGTRLTVT.

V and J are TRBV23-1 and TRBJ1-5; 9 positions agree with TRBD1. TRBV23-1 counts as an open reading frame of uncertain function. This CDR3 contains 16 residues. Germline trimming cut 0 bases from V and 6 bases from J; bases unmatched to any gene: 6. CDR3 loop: CASSQSPGQGPQPQHF. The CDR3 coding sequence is TGCGCCAGCAGTCAATCCCCGGGACAGGGACCTCAGCCCCAGCATTTT.

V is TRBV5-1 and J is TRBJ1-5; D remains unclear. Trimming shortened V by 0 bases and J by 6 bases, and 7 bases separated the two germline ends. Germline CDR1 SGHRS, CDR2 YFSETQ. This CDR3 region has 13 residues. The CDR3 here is CASSLDLSQPQHF. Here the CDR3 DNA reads TGCGCCAGCAGCTTGGACCTTAGTCAGCCCCAGCATTTT.

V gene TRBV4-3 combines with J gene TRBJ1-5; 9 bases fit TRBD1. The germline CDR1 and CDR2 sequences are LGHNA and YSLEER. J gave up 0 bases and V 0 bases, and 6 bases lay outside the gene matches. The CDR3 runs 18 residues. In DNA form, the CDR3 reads TGCGCCAGCAGCCAAGAGCACAGGGGGCTTGGTAGCAATCAGCCCCAGCATTTT. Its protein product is CASSQEHRGLGSNQPQHF.

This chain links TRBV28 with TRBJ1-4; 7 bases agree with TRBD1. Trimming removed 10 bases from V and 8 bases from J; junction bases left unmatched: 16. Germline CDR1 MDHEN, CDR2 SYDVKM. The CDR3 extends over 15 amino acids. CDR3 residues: CATRSSLTGLEKLFF. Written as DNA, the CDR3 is TGTGCCACCCGGTCAAGTCTGACAGGGTTGGAAAAACTGTTTTTT.

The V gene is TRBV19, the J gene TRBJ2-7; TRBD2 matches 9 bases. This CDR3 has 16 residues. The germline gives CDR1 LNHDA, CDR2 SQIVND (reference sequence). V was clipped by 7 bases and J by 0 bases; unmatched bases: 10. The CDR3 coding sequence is TGTGCCAGTAATCCGACTAGCGGCGGAAGCTCCTACGAGCAGTACTTC. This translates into CASNPTSGGSSYEQYF.

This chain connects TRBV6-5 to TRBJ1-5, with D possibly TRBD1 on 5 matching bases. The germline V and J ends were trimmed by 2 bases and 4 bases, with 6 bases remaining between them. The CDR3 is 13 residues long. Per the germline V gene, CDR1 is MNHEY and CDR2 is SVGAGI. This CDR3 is CASSYTGNQPQHF. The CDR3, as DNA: TGTGCCAGCAGTTACACAGGAAATCAGCCCCAGCATTTT.

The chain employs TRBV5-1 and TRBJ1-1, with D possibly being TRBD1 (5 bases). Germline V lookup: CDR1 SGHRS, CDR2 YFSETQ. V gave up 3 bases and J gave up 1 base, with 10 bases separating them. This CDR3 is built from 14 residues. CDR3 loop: CASSSREANTEAFF. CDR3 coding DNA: TGCGCCAGCAGCTCCAGGGAGGCGAACACTGAAGCTTTCTTT.